The rows below give T cell receptor beta chains drawn from one sample of a study of T cells after yellow fever vaccination. MiXCR, run by TCRdb on the 5' RACE reads, gives a single entry per CDR3 protein. The sample includes 250,000 or so distinct CDR3 sequences, approximately 3.6% seen only once; the top ten take approximately 18%. The sequenced sample was PBMCs, obtained 15 days after the yellow fever booster vaccination. Every receptor here comes from a man aged 18 to 30 who received the YFV17D yellow fever vaccine. Each CDR3 is given with its conserved first and last residue. The D gene is left open where the match is weak. Some rows mark clone size as missing; the rest say once, few, many or name a class of expanded clone.

TRBJ2-3 many 15 - TRBV7-9 CASSPTGGNTDTQYF TGTGCCAGCAGTCCGACCGGGGGTAACACAGATACGCAGTATTTT
TRBJ2-2 many 19 TRBD2 TRBV5-5 CASSYPGGHRRRNTGELFF TGTGCCAGCAGCTATCCGGGGGGGCACCGCCGCCGGAACACCGGGGAGCTGTTTTTT
TRBJ1-2 many 15 - TRBV20-1 CSARAGWQPYYGYTF TGCAGTGCTAGAGCGGGTTGGCAGCCCTACTATGGCTACACCTTC
TRBJ1-6 many 14 - TRBV5-6 CASSLTGFDSPLHF TGTGCCAGCAGCTTGACAGGGTTTGATTCACCCCTCCACTTT
TRBJ2-7 many 15 TRBD2 TRBV4-2 CASSPERGGSYEQYF TGTGCCAGCAGCCCCGAGCGGGGGGGCTCCTACGAGCAGTACTTC
TRBJ1-5 few 19 TRBD1 TRBV27 CASSILRGRPLGSNQPQHF TGTGCCAGCAGTATATTAAGGGGGCGACCCTTAGGAAGCAATCAGCCCCAGCATTTT
TRBJ1-1 many 12 TRBD1 TRBV5-1 CASGQGNTEAFF TGCGCCAGCGGACAGGGGAACACTGAAGCTTTCTTT
TRBJ2-7 many 14 TRBD1 TRBV12-3/TRBV12-4 CASRARQGSYEQYF TGTGCCAGCAGGGCCCGACAGGGGTCCTACGAGCAGTACTTC
TRBJ1-2 many 13 - TRBV12-3/TRBV12-4 CASSTRSGHGYTF TGTGCCAGCAGCACTAGAAGTGGACATGGCTACACCTTC
TRBJ2-5 many 13 TRBD1 TRBV27 CASSPGTDETQYF TGTGCCAGCAGTCCTGGGACAGACGAGACCCAGTACTTC
TRBJ2-4 many 13 TRBD2 TRBV12-3/TRBV12-4 CASRLAGGNIQYF TGTGCCAGCAGGCTAGCGGGGGGAAACATTCAGTACTTC
TRBJ2-1 many 11 - TRBV6-5 CASSQGHEQFF TGTGCCAGCAGTCAGGGTCATGAGCAGTTCTTC
TRBJ1-1 many 15 - TRBV12-3/TRBV12-4 CASSLEGSAGTEAFF TGTGCCAGCAGTTTAGAAGGCTCAGCCGGCACTGAAGCTTTCTTT
TRBJ2-1 many 16 - TRBV20-1 CSARVILGISYNEQFF TGCAGTGCTAGAGTCATCTTGGGTATTTCCTACAATGAGCAGTTCTTC
TRBJ2-3 many 16 TRBD2 TRBV5-1 CASSLTGTSGTDTQYF TGCGCCAGCAGCTTAACCGGGACTAGCGGCACAGATACGCAGTATTTT
TRBJ1-4 many 16 - TRBV12-3/TRBV12-4 CASSLFGPQGGEKLFF TGTGCCAGCAGTTTATTTGGTCCCCAGGGAGGTGAAAAACTGTTTTTT
TRBJ2-3 many 12 - TRBV12-3/TRBV12-4 CASSLFRAAQYF TGTGCCAGCAGTTTGTTTCGGGCGGCGCAGTATTTT
TRBJ2-3 many 13 - TRBV29-1 CSVDGTGTDTQYF TGCAGCGTTGACGGAACCGGGACAGATACGCAGTATTTT
TRBJ2-1 - 15 - TRBV11-3 CASSFEPGPYNEQFF TGTGCCAGCAGCTTCGAGCCCGGACCGTACAATGAGCAGTTCTTC
TRBJ2-2 - 16 TRBD1 TRBV5-4 CASSLIGGNPTGELFF TGTGCCAGCAGCTTGATAGGGGGCAATCCCACCGGGGAGCTGTTTTTT
TRBJ2-7 many 12 TRBD2 TRBV5-4 CASSLGTSRPDF TGTGCCAGCAGCTTAGGGACTAGTCGTCCCGACTTC
TRBJ2-5 many 15 TRBD2 TRBV18 CASSRGLAGQETQYF TGTGCCAGCTCCCGTGGACTAGCGGGACAAGAGACCCAGTACTTC
TRBJ1-1 many 14 - TRBV3-1 CASSQDVNRAGAFF TGTGCCAGCAGCCAAGATGTAAACCGCGCGGGAGCTTTCTTT
TRBJ2-1 many 14 - TRBV9 CASSVAPGVDEQFF TGTGCCAGCAGCGTAGCCCCAGGGGTGGATGAGCAGTTCTTC
TRBJ2-1 - 11 - TRBV3-1 CASSRGSEQFF TGTGCCAGCAGCCGGGGGTCTGAGCAGTTCTTC